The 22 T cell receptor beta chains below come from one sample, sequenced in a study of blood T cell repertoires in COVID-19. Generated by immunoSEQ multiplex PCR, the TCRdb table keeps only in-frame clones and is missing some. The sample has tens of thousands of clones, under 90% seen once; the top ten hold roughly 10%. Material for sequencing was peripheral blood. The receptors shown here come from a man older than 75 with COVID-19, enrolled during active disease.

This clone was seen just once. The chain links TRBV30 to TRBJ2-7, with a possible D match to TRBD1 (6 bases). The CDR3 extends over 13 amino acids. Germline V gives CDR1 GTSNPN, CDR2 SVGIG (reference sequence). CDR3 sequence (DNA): TGTGCTTCCGGGACACCCAGATCCTACGAGCAGTACGTC. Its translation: CASGTPRSYEQYV.

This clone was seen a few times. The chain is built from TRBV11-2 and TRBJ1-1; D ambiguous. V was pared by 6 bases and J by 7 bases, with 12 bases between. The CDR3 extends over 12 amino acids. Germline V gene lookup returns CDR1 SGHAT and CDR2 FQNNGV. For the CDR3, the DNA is TGTGCCAGCAGGCCGAATCGAGGTGAAGCTTTCTTT. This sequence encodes CASRPNRGEAFF.

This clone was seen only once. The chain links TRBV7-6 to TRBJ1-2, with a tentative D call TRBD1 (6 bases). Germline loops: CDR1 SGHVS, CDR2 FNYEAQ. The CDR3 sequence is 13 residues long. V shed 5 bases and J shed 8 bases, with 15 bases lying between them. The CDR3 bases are TGTGCCAGCAGCCGAACAGGGCGGGAGGGCTACACCTTC. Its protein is CASSRTGREGYTF.

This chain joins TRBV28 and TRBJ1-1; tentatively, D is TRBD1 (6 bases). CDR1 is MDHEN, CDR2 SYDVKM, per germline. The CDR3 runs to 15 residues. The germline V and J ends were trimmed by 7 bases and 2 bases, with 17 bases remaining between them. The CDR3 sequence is CASKTGGGGNTEAFF. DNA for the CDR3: TGTGCCAGCAAAACCGGGGGAGGGGGAAACACTGAAGCTTTCTTT.

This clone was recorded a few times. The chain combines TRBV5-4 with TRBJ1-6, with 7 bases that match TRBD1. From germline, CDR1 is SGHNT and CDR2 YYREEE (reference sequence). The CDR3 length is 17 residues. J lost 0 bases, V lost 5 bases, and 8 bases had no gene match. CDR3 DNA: TGTGCCAGCAGGTCGGAGGGACAGAGCTCCTATAATTCACCCCTCCACTTT. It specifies CASRSEGQSSYNSPLHF.

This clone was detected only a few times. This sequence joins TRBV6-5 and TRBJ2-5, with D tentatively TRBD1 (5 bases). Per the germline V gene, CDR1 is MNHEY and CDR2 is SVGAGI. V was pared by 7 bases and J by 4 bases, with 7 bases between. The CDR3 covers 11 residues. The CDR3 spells CASTGRETQYF. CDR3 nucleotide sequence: TGTGCCAGCACAGGGCGAGAGACCCAGTACTTC.

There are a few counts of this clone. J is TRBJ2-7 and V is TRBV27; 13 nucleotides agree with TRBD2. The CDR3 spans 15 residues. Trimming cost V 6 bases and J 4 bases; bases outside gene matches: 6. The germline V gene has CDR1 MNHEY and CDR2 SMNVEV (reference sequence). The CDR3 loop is CASRDRLAGGYEQYF. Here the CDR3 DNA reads TGTGCCAGCAGGGATCGACTAGCGGGGGGTTACGAGCAGTACTTC.

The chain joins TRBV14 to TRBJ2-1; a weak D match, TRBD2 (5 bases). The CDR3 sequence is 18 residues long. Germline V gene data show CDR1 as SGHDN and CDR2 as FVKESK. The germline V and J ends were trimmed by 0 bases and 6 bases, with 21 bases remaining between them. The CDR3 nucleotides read TGTGCCAGCAGCCAAGATTTTGGAATGGCAGGAGGCCCCAATGAGCAGTTCTTC. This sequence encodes CASSQDFGMAGGPNEQFF.

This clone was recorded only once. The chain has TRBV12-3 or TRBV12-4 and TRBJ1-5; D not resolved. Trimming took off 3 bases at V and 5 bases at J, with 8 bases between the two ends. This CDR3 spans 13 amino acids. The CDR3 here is CASSFGEDQPQHF. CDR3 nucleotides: TGTGCCAGCAGTTTCGGGGAAGATCAGCCCCAGCATTTT.

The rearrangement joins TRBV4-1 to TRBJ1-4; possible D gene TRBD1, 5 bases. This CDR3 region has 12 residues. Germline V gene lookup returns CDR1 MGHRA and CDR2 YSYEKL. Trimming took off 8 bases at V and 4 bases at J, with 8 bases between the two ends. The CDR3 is CASQGINEKLFF. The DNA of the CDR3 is TGCGCCAGCCAGGGAATTAATGAAAAACTGTTTTTT.

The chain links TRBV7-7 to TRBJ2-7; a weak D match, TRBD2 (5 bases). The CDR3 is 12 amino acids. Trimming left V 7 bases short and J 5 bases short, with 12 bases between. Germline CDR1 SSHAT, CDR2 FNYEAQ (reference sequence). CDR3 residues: CASNLTRDEQYV. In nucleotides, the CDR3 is TGTGCCAGCAACCTAACGAGGGACGAGCAGTACGTC.

Here the CDR3 reads CASSLDINQPQHF. CDR3 bases: TGTGCCAGCAGCTTAGATATCAATCAGCCCCAGCATTTT. The chain joins TRBV7-9 to TRBJ1-5, with D uncertain. Trimming cost V 1 base and J 3 bases, with 4 bases left between them. Looked up from germline, CDR1 is SEHNR and CDR2 is FQNEAQ (reference sequence). The CDR3 is made up of 13 amino acids.

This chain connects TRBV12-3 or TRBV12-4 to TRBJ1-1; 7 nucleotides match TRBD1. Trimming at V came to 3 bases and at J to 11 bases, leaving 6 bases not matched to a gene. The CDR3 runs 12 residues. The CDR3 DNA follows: TGTGCCAGCAGTTTCTATCAGGGGGAGGCTTTCTTT. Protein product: CASSFYQGEAFF.

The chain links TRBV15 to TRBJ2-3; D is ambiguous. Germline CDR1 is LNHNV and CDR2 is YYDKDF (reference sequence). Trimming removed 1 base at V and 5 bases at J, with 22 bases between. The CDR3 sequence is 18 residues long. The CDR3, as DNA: TGTGCCACCAGCAGAGGGCCCCCGACTCCCATTGATCGAGATACGCAGTATTTT. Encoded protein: CATSRGPPTPIDRDTQYF. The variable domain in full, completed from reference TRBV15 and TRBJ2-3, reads DAMVIQNPRYQVTQFGKPVTLSCSQTLNHNVMYWYQQKSSQAPKLLFHYYDKDFNNEADTPDNFQSRRPNTSFCFLDIRSPGLGDTAMYLCATSRGPPTPIDRDTQYFGPGTRLTVL.

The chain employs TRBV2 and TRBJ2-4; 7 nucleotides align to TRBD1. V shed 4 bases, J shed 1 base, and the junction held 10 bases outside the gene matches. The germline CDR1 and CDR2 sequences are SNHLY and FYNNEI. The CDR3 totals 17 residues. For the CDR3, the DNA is TGTGCCAGCAGTGGCTACAGGGGTAGAGGGGCCAAAAACATTCAGTACTTC. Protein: CASSGYRGRGAKNIQYF.

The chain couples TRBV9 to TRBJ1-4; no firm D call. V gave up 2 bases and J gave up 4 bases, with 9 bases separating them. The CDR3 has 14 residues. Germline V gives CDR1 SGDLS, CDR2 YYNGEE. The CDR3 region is CASSVEGINEKLFF. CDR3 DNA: TGTGCCAGCAGCGTTGAGGGAATTAATGAAAAACTGTTTTTT.

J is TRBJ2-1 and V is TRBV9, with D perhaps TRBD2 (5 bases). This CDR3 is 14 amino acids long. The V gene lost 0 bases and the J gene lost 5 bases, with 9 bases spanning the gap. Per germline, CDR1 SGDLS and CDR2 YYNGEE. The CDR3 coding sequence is TGTGCCAGCAGCGTAGTGGGAGAGAACAATGAGCAGTTCTTC. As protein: CASSVVGENNEQFF.

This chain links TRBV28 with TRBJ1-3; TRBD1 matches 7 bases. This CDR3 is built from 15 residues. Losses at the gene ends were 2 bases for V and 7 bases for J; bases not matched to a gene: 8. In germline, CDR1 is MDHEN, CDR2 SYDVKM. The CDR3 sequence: CASSLPSTGLNTIYF. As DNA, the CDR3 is TGTGCCAGCAGTTTACCTTCGACAGGGTTGAACACCATATATTTT.

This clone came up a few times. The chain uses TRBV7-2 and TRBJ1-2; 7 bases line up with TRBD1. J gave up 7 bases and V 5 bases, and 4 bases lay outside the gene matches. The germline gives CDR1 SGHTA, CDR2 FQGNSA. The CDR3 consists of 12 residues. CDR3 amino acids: CASSPYRGGYTF. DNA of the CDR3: TGTGCCAGCAGCCCCTACAGGGGTGGCTACACCTTC.

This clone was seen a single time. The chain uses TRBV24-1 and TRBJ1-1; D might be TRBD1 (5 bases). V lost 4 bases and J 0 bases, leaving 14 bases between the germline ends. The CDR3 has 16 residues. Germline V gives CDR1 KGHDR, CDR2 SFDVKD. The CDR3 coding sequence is TGTGCCACCAGTGAGGGGGGTGGACGGATGAACACTGAAGCTTTCTTT. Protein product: CATSEGGGRMNTEAFF.

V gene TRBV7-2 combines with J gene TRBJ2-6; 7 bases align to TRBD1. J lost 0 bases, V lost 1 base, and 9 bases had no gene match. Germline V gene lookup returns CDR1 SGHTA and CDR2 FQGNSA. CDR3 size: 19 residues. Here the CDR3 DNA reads TGTGCCAGCAGCTTAGGATTAGGGGGCCTAGGCTCTGGGGCCAACGTCCTGACTTTC. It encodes CASSLGLGGLGSGANVLTF.

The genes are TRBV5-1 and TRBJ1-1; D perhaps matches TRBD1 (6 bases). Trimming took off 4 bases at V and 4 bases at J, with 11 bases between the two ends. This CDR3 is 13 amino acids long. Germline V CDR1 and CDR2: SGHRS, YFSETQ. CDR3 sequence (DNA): TGCGCCAGCAGCATAACAGGGACCACTGAAGCTTTCTTT. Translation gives CASSITGTTEAFF.